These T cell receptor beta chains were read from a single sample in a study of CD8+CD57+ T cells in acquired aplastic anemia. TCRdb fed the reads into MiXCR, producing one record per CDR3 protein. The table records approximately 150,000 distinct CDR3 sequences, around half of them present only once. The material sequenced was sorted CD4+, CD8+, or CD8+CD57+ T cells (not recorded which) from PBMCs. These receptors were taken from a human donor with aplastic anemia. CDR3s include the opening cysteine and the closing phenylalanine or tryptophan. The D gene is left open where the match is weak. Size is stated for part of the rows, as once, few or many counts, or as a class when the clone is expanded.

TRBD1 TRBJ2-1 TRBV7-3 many CASSLGISTGQYFF TGTGCCAGCAGCTTAGGCATCAGCACGGGACAGTACTTCTTC
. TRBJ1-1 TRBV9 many CASSVESGREAFF TGTGCCAGCAGCGTAGAATCGGGCCGTGAAGCTTTCTTT
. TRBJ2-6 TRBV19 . CASSIDPSGLGSGANVLTF TGTGCCAGTAGTATAGATCCGTCGGGACTGGGCTCTGGGGCCAACGTCCTGACTTTC
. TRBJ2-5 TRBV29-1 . CSWDGQEAQYF TGCAGCTGGGACGGTCAAGAGGCCCAGTACTTC
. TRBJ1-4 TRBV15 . CATSRPGPGEKLFF TGTGCCACCAGCAGACCCGGGCCAGGGGAAAAACTGTTTTTT
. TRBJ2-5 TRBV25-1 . CASSQTGTQETQYF TGTGCCAGCAGCCAGACAGGTACCCAAGAGACCCAGTACTTC
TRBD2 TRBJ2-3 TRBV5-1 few CASSPWTRGDTQYF TGCGCCAGCAGCCCGTGGACTAGGGGCGATACGCAGTATTTT
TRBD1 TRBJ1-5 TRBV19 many CAKTGQGVTSNQPQHF TGTGCCAAAACGGGACAGGGGGTTACTAGCAATCAGCCCCAGCATTTT
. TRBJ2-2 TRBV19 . CASSMGGSPHRELFF TGTGCCAGTAGTATGGGGGGATCCCCTCACCGGGAGCTGTTTTTT
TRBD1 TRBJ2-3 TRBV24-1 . CATSQGAATDTQYF TGTGCCACCAGTCAGGGGGCGGCCACAGATACGCAGTATTTT
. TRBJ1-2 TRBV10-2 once CASSEAQRMGYGYTF TGCGCCAGCAGTGAGGCACAGCGAATGGGCTATGGCTACACCTTC
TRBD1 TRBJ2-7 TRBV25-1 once CASSEFRDRFYEQYF TGTGCCAGCAGTGAGTTCCGGGACAGATTCTACGAGCAGTACTTC
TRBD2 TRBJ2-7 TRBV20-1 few CSAPLAGEREQYF TGCAGTGCTCCGCTAGCGGGAGAGCGCGAGCAGTACTTC
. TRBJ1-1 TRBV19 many CASILWTEAFF TGTGCCAGTATCCTTTGGACTGAAGCTTTCTTT
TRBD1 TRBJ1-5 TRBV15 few CATSDRRHQPQHF TGTGCCACCTCGGACAGGCGCCATCAGCCCCAGCATTTT
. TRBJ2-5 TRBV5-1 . CASSLSWGVSRTQYF TGCGCCAGCAGCCTGTCTTGGGGTGTTTCAAGGACCCAGTACTTC
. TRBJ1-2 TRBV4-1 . CASSQDQRRFDGYTF TGCGCCAGCAGCCAAGATCAAAGGAGGTTTGATGGCTACACCTTC
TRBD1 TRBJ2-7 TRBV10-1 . CASIGDRPYEQYF TGCGCCAGCATTGGGGACAGACCGTACGAGCAGTACTTC
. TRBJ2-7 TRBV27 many CASSFTQGYEQYF TGTGCCAGCAGTTTTACTCAGGGCTACGAGCAGTACTTC
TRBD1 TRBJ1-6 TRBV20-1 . CSAYRDSDLHF TGCAGTGCTTATCGGGACAGCGACCTCCACTTT
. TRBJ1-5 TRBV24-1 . CATSDRPTVGNQPQHF TGTGCCACCAGTGATCGGCCCACCGTAGGCAATCAGCCCCAGCATTTT
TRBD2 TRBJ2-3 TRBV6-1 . CASSAPGLAGGTDTQYF TGTGCCAGCTCCGCACCGGGACTAGCGGGGGGCACAGATACGCAGTATTTT
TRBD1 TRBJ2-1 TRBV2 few CASSRSTGAYNEQFF TGTGCCAGCAGTCGTTCGACAGGGGCCTACAATGAGCAGTTCTTC
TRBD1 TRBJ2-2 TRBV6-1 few CASKKGTGAGGELFF TGTGCCAGCAAGAAGGGGACAGGGGCAGGGGGGGAGCTGTTTTTT
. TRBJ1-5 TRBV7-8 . CASSLGGRPQHF TGTGCCAGCAGCTTAGGAGGACGGCCCCAGCATTTT
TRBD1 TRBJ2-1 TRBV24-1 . CATSGRDRDYNEQFF TGTGCCACCAGCGGGCGGGACAGGGACTACAATGAGCAGTTCTTC
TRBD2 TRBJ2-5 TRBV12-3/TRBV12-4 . CASSPSGGETQYF TGTGCCAGCAGCCCTAGCGGCGGCGAGACCCAGTACTTC
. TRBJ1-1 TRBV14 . CASSQYSLRGRSNQNTEAFF TGTGCCAGCAGCCAATATTCCCTTCGCGGACGATCCAACCAAAATACTGAAGCTTTCTTT
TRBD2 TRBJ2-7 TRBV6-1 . CATSSGGGEQYF TGTGCCACCTCATCGGGGGGGGGCGAGCAGTACTTC
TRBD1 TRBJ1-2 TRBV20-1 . CSASTTGGYGYTF TGCAGTGCGTCAACCACAGGGGGCTATGGCTACACCTTC
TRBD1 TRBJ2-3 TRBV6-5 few CASSDSGQGADTQYF TGTGCCAGCAGTGACTCCGGACAGGGGGCAGATACGCAGTATTTT
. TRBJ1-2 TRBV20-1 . CSASSQGEAGYTF TGCAGTGCCAGCAGCCAAGGGGAGGCTGGCTACACCTTC
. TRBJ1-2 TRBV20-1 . CSASLSEQAGYTF TGCAGTGCTAGCCTTAGTGAACAGGCCGGCTACACCTTC
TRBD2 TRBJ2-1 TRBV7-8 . CASGPVSRTHTSGGRYNEQFF TGTGCCAGCGGCCCGGTTAGCCGCACTCATACTAGCGGGGGGAGGTACAATGAGCAGTTCTTC
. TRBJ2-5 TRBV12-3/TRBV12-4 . CASKGTQPSWGETQYF TGTGCCAGCAAGGGGACCCAGCCCTCCTGGGGAGAGACCCAGTACTTC
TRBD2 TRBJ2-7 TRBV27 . CASSPSSGGASEQYF TGTGCCAGCAGTCCGTCTAGCGGGGGGGCCAGTGAGCAGTACTTC
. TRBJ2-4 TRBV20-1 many CSARPLSIQYF TGCAGTGCTAGACCCCTTTCCATTCAGTACTTC
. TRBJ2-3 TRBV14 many CASSKTVGSTDTQYF TGTGCCAGCAGCAAAACAGTAGGGAGCACAGATACGCAGTATTTT
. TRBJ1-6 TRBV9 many CASSPPGDRLHF TGTGCCAGCAGCCCCCCGGGGGACCGTCTCCACTTT
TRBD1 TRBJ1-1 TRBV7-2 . CASRLRQGPNTEAFF TGTGCCAGCAGACTGAGACAGGGTCCGAACACTGAAGCTTTCTTT
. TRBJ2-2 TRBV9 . CASSVERVANTGELFF TGTGCCAGCAGCGTAGAGAGGGTCGCGAACACCGGGGAGCTGTTTTTT
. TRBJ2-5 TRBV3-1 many CASSPRRGGQETQYF TGTGCCAGCAGCCCGCGGCGAGGGGGACAAGAGACCCAGTACTTC
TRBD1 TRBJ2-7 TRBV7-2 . CASSLGTAGGYEQYF TGTGCCAGCAGCTTAGGCACAGCAGGGGGCTACGAGCAGTACTTC
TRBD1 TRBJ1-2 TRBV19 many CASSIPAQGVVGYTF TGTGCCAGTAGTATTCCCGCTCAGGGGGTCGTTGGCTACACCTTC
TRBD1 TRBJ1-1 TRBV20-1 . CSALRTGGRTEAFF TGCAGTGCTTTGAGGACAGGGGGTAGGACTGAAGCTTTCTTT
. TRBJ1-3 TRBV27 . CASTLRQWEGSGNTIYF TGTGCCAGCACGCTCCGGCAGTGGGAAGGCTCTGGAAACACCATATATTTT
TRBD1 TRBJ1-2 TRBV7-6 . CASSFGTVNYGYTF TGTGCCAGCAGCTTTGGGACAGTTAACTATGGCTACACCTTC
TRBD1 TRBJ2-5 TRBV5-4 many CASSFQTGTGERETQYF TGTGCCAGCAGCTTCCAAACCGGGACAGGGGAGCGAGAGACCCAGTACTTC
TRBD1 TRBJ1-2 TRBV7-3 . CASSDRGGYGYTF TGTGCCAGCAGCGACAGGGGCGGCTATGGCTACACCTTC
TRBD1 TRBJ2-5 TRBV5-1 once CASSLTGTGGQETQYF TGCGCCAGCAGCTTAACCGGGACAGGGGGCCAAGAGACCCAGTACTTC
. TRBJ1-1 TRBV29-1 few CSVGQLNTEAFF TGCAGCGTTGGACAGCTCAACACTGAAGCTTTCTTT
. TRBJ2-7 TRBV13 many CASSLGLGEQYF TGTGCCAGCAGCTTAGGCCTGGGTGAGCAGTACTTC
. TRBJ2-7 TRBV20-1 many CSAREVRLGTRENSYEQYF TGCAGTGCTAGAGAAGTGCGTTTGGGAACCAGGGAGAACTCCTACGAGCAGTACTTC